Shown below are 20 T cell receptor beta chains from a single sample sequenced in a study of blood T cell repertoires in COVID-19. The data were produced by immunoSEQ multiplex PCR, yet TCRdb's version contains in-frame clones alone and is incomplete. The sample has about 140,000 clones, approximately 85% seen once. The sequenced sample was peripheral blood. These receptors came from an elderly woman with acute or convalescent COVID-19.

In its sample, this clone was seen once. The V gene is TRBV5-1, the J gene TRBJ2-1; no clear D. Germline assignment: CDR1 SGHRS and CDR2 YFSETQ. Between the trimmed V and J ends, which lost 2 bases and 7 bases, there was a span of 13 bases. The CDR3 contains 14 residues. CDR3 sequence (DNA): TGCGCCAGCAGCTTAGCATTAAGTTCGAATGAGCAGTTCTTC. Protein product: CASSLALSSNEQFF.

This chain uses TRBV10-3 with TRBJ2-2, with 7 bases aligning to TRBD2. Looked up from germline, CDR1 is ENHRY and CDR2 is SYGVKD. V gave up 4 bases and J gave up 0 bases; unmatched junction bases: 2. CDR3 length: 15 residues. CDR3 sequence: CAISGGGANTGELFF. In DNA form, the CDR3 reads TGTGCCATCAGTGGGGGGGGTGCGAACACCGGGGAGCTGTTTTTT.

The chain combines TRBV4-1 with TRBJ2-7; D is undetermined. Germline CDR1 and CDR2: MGHRA and YSYEKL. V lost 0 bases and J 0 bases, leaving 12 bases between the germline ends. This CDR3 comprises 16 residues. The CDR3 spells CASSQEVALLSYEQYF. The CDR3 DNA sequence: TGCGCCAGCAGCCAAGAGGTAGCTTTACTCTCCTACGAGCAGTACTTC.

The gene calls are TRBV2 and TRBJ2-1; TRBD1 might be the D (5 bases). Deletions cut 4 bases from V and 9 bases from J, with 13 bases between. This CDR3 has 13 residues. CDR1 and CDR2 (germline): SNHLY, FYNNEI. CDR3 DNA sequence: TGTGCCAGCAGTGTGCAGGGTCTTCGTGAGCAGTTCTTC. Amino acids: CASSVQGLREQFF. The whole variable domain, filled in from reference TRBV2 and TRBJ2-1, reads EPEVTQTPSHQVTQMGQEVILRCVPISNHLYFYWYRQILGQKVEFLVSFYNNEISEKSEIFDDQFSVERPDGSNFTLKIRSTKLEDSAMYFCASSVQGLREQFFGPGTRLTVL.

This clone was detected only a few times. V usage is TRBV5-1 and J usage is TRBJ2-2; no clear D. Trimming removed 0 bases from V and 1 base from J, with 7 bases in between. CDR1 is SGHRS, CDR2 YFSETQ, per germline. The CDR3 sequence is 15 residues long. In DNA form, the CDR3 reads TGCGCCAGCAGCTTGGACAGCAGGAACACCGGGGAGCTGTTTTTT. This encodes CASSLDSRNTGELFF.

In this sample, this clone turned up a few times. The V and J genes are TRBV4-2 and TRBJ2-3, with TRBD2 matching over 8 bases. The germline V gene encodes CDR1 LGHNA and CDR2 YNFKEQ. The CDR3 spans 17 residues. The junction had 18 bases not matched to a gene; V was cut back by 10 bases and J by 3 bases. CDR3 sequence (DNA): TGTGCCACCCACCGGGAGCGGGGGACACAATGGACAGATACGCAGTATTTT. Translated, it gives CATHRERGTQWTDTQYF.

This clone was counted once. This sequence joins TRBV10-3 and TRBJ2-1; unclear D gene. Germline assignment: CDR1 ENHRY and CDR2 SYGVKD. The ends were cut back, 0 bases at V and 0 bases at J, with 3 bases in the middle. The CDR3 loop spans 14 amino acids. CDR3 loop: CAISESVSYNEQFF. The CDR3 nucleotides are TGTGCCATCAGTGAGTCCGTCTCCTACAATGAGCAGTTCTTC.

This clone was counted once. The chain carries TRBV5-1 and TRBJ1-3; perhaps TRBD1 as D (6 bases). The V gene's germline CDR1 is SGHRS and CDR2 YFSETQ. There are 15 residues in the CDR3. V shed 0 bases and J shed 7 bases, with 14 bases lying between them. This chain's CDR3 is CASSLGGQRGNTIYF. CDR3 nucleotides: TGCGCCAGCAGCTTGGGTGGACAGCGAGGGAACACCATATATTTT.

The chain uses TRBV18 and TRBJ2-5, with D possibly matching TRBD1 (6 bases). Between the trimmed V and J ends, which lost 5 bases and 2 bases, there was a span of 9 bases. Germline assignment: CDR1 KGHSH and CDR2 LQKENI. The CDR3 loop spans 13 amino acids. The CDR3 here is CASSDRRQETQYF. The CDR3 coding sequence is TGTGCCAGCTCAGACAGGAGACAAGAGACCCAGTACTTC.

This CDR3 reads CASSPRTRVSSGNTIYF. Here the CDR3 DNA reads TGTGCCAGCAGCCCTAGGACAAGGGTGAGCTCTGGAAACACCATATATTTT. The gene calls are TRBV5-6 and TRBJ1-3; D possibly corresponds to TRBD1 (5 bases). The germline V gene has CDR1 SGHDT and CDR2 YYEEEE. Trimming removed 4 bases at V and 0 bases at J, with 17 bases between. This CDR3 comprises 17 residues.

The chain couples TRBV11-3 to TRBJ2-1, with TRBD2 identical over 10 bases. V shed 1 base, J shed 8 bases, and the junction held 5 bases outside the gene matches. The CDR3 covers 15 residues. In germline, CDR1 is SGHNT, CDR2 YENEEA. The CDR3 is CASSLGASGGYEQFF. The CDR3 coding sequence is TGTGCCAGCAGCTTAGGGGCTAGCGGGGGCTATGAGCAGTTCTTC.

This chain joins TRBV5-1 and TRBJ1-1; 7 positions match TRBD1. From germline, CDR1 is SGHRS and CDR2 YFSETQ. The CDR3 length is 14 residues. With 4 bases clipped from V and 6 bases from J, the junction kept 9 bases outside the gene matches. The CDR3 region has the DNA TGCGCCAGCAGCAGGGACAGAAGGGGCTCTGAAGCTTTCTTT. Translated, it gives CASSRDRRGSEAFF.

The rearrangement uses TRBV9 and TRBJ2-7; tentative D call: TRBD1 (5 bases). V was trimmed by 2 bases and J by 3 bases, leaving 12 bases between them. The CDR3 is 14 residues long. Looked up from germline, CDR1 is SGDLS and CDR2 is YYNGEE. This chain's CDR3 is CASSVGLDNYEQYF. The CDR3 nucleotides read TGTGCCAGCAGCGTTGGTTTGGACAACTACGAGCAGTACTTC.

The chain employs TRBV24-1 and TRBJ1-4; possibly TRBD1 for D (5 bases). The length of the CDR3 is 13 residues. CDR1 KGHDR and CDR2 SFDVKD come from the germline V gene. V lost 5 bases, J lost 3 bases, and 6 bases lay in between. CDR3 in DNA: TGTGCCACCAGTGGGGGGGCTAATGAAAAACTGTTTTTT. Its translation: CATSGGANEKLFF.

This clone is a singleton in its sample. The V call is TRBV18, the J call TRBJ1-2; perhaps TRBD1 as D (6 bases). Trimming took 4 bases from V and 5 from J, leaving 8 bases between them. The CDR3 loop spans 12 amino acids. Germline V CDR1 and CDR2: KGHSH, LQKENI. CDR3 sequence (DNA): TGTGCCAGCTCACGGGACACTTATGGCTACACCTTC. This gives the protein CASSRDTYGYTF.

The rearrangement links TRBV9 to TRBJ1-1; D gene unclear. The CDR3 contains 18 residues. V lost 0 bases to trimming and J lost 1 base, with 19 bases between them. From germline, CDR1 is SGDLS and CDR2 YYNGEE. CDR3 nucleotides: TGTGCCAGCAGCGTAGCTCACCGGGTCGGGGTGGAGAACACTGAAGCTTTCTTT. Its protein product is CASSVAHRVGVENTEAFF.

The chain carries TRBV10-3 and TRBJ1-2; D possibly corresponds to TRBD1 (5 bases). Germline V gives CDR1 ENHRY, CDR2 SYGVKD. Trimming cost V 3 bases and J 5 bases, with 13 bases left between them. The CDR3 is made up of 14 amino acids. This chain's CDR3 is CAISDLQGRYGYTF. In DNA, the CDR3 is TGTGCCATCAGTGATTTGCAGGGTCGTTATGGCTACACCTTC.

The chain joins TRBV28 to TRBJ2-2, with TRBD1 matching over 8 bases. The CDR3 length is 14 residues. V was clipped by 6 bases and J by 6 bases; unmatched bases: 6. Germline CDR1 reads MDHEN; CDR2 reads SYDVKM. CDR3 sequence (DNA): TGTGCCAGCAGGAATACAGGGGGTCCCGGGGAGCTGTTTTTT. Amino acid sequence: CASRNTGGPGELFF.

The V and J genes are TRBV28 and TRBJ1-1, with D maybe TRBD1 (5 bases). CDR3 length: 15 residues. V was shortened by 5 bases and J by 0 bases, with 13 bases between the two germline ends. Germline CDR1 MDHEN, CDR2 SYDVKM. The CDR3 sequence: CASSASQDLNTEAFF. CDR3 nucleotide sequence: TGTGCCAGCAGTGCCTCACAGGACCTGAACACTGAAGCTTTCTTT.

The rearrangement joins TRBV21-1 to TRBJ2-1; the table calls TRBD1, which could not be checked here. TRBV21-1 is noted as a pseudogene. CDR3 length: 17 residues. The CDR3 DNA reads as TGTGCCAGCAGTTTAGGGACAGGGGGCCTTTCCTACAATGAGCAGTTCTTC. Its protein product is CASSLGTGGLSYNEQFF.